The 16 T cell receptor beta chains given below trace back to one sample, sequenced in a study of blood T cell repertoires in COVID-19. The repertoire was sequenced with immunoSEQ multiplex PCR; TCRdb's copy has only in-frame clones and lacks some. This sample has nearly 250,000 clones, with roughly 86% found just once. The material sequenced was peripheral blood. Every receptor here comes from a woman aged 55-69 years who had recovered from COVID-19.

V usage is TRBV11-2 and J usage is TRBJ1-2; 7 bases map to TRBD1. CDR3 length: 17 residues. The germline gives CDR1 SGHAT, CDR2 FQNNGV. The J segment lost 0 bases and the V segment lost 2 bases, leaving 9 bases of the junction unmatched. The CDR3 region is CASSLLGQVKANYGYTF. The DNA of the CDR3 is TGTGCCAGCAGCTTATTAGGACAGGTTAAAGCTAACTATGGCTACACCTTC.

The CDR3 reads CASTDGGYTGELFF. Written as DNA, the CDR3 is TGTGCCAGTACCGATGGGGGGTACACCGGGGAGCTGTTTTTT. This sequence joins TRBV19 and TRBJ2-2; D is perhaps TRBD2 (6 bases). Germline V lookup: CDR1 LNHDA, CDR2 SQIVND (reference sequence). CDR3 length: 14 residues. V lost 7 bases to trimming and J lost 3 bases, with 12 bases between them.

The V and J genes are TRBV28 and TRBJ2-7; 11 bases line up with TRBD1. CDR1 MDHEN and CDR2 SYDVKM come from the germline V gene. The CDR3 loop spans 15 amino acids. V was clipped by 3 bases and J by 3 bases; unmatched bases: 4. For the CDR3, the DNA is TGTGCCAGCAGTTTCCCGGGACAGGGGGTCTACGAGCAGTACTTC. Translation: CASSFPGQGVYEQYF.

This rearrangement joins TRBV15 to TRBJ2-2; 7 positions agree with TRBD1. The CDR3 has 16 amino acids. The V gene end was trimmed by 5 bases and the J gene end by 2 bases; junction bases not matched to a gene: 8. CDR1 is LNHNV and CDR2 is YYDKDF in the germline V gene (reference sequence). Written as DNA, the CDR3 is TGTGCCACCAGCCGGGACAGCCGAGGTAACACCGGGGAGCTGTTTTTT. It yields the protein CATSRDSRGNTGELFF.

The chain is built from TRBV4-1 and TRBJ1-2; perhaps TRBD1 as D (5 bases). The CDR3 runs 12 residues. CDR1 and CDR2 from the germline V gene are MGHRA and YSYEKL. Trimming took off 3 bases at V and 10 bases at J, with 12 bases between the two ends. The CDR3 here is CASSHDSAIYTF. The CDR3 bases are TGCGCCAGCAGCCATGACAGTGCCATCTACACCTTC.

The CDR3, as DNA: TGTGCCAGCAGTGTTGGGGGAGGGAGGACTGGCTACACCTTC. This encodes CASSVGGGRTGYTF. The chain joins TRBV7-3 to TRBJ1-2; a possible D gene is TRBD1 (5 bases). The CDR3 length is 14 residues. Germline CDR1 and CDR2: SGHTA and FQGTGA. V was shortened by 6 bases and J by 7 bases, with 18 bases between the two germline ends.

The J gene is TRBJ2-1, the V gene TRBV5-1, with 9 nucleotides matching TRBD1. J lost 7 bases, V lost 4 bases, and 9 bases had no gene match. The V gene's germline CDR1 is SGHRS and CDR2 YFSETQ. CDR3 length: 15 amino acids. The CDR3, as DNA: TGCGCCAGCAGCCGTGGGACAGGGTTATCGAATGAGCAGTTCTTC. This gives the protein CASSRGTGLSNEQFF. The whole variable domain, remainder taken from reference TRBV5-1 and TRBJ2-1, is KAGVTQTPRYLIKTRGQQVTLSCSPISGHRSVSWYQQTPGQGLQFLFEYFSETQRNKGNFPGRFSGRQFSNSRSEMNVSTLELGDSALYLCASSRGTGLSNEQFFGPGTRLTVL.

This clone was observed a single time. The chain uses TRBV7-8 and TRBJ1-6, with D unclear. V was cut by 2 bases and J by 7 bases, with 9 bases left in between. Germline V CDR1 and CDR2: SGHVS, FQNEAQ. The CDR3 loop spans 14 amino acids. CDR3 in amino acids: CASSLLRLNSPLHF. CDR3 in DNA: TGTGCCAGCAGCTTACTAAGACTAAATTCACCCCTCCACTTT.

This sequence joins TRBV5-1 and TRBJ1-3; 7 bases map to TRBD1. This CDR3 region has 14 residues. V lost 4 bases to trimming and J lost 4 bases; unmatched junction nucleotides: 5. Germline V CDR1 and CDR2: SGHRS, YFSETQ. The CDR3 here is CASSHGTAGNTIYF. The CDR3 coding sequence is TGCGCCAGCAGCCACGGGACAGCCGGAAACACCATATATTTT.

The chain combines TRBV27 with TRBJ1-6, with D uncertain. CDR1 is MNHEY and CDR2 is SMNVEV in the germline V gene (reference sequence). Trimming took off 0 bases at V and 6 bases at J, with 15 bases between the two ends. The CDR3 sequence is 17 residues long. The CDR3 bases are TGTGCCAGCAGTTTATCTTGGGTTGTGGCGGCTAATTCACCCCTCCACTTT. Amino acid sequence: CASSLSWVVAANSPLHF.

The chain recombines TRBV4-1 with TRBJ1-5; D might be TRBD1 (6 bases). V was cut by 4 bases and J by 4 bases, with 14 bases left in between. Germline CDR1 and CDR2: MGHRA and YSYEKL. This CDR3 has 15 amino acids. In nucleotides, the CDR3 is TGCGCCAGCAGCCTTTCACAGGGTACAAATCAGCCCCAGCATTTT. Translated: CASSLSQGTNQPQHF.

This chain's CDR3 is CASSFLDRGLTQYF. In DNA, the CDR3 is TGTGCCAGCAGTTTTTTGGACAGGGGGCTGACCCAGTACTTC. The chain has TRBV28 and TRBJ2-5, with 11 bases identical to TRBD1. V was clipped by 3 bases and J by 7 bases; unmatched bases: 4. This CDR3 has 14 residues. Germline loops: CDR1 MDHEN, CDR2 SYDVKM.

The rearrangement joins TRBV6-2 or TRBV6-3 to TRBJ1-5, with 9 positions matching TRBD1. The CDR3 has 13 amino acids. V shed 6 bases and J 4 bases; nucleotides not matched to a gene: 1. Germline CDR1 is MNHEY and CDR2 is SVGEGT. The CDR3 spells CASSGTGNQPQHF. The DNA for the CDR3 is TGTGCCAGCAGCGGGACAGGGAATCAGCCCCAGCATTTT.

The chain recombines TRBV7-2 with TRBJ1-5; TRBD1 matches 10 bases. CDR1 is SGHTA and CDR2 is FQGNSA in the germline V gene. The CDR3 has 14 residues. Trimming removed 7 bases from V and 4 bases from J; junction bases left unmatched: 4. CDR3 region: CASNTGQGNQPQHF. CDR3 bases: TGTGCCAGCAACACGGGACAGGGGAATCAGCCCCAGCATTTT. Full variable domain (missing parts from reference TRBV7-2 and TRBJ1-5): GAGVSQSPSNKVTEKGKDVELRCDPISGHTALYWYRQSLGQGLEFLIYFQGNSAPDKSGLPSDRFSAERTGGSVSTLTIQRTQQEDSAVYLCASNTGQGNQPQHFGDGTRLSIL.

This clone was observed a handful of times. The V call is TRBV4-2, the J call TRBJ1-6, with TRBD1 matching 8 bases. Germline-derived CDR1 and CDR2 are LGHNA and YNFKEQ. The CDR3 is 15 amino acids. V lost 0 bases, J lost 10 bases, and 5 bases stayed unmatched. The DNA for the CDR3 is TGTGCCAGCAGCCAAGAGAGACAGGGGATATCACCCCTCCACTTT. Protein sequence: CASSQERQGISPLHF.

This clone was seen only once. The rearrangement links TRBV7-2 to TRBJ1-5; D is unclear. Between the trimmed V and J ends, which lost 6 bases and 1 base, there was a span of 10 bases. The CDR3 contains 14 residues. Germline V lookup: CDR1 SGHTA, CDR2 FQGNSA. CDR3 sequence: CASRKLGSNQPQHF. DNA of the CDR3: TGTGCCAGCAGGAAACTAGGGAGCAATCAGCCCCAGCATTTT.